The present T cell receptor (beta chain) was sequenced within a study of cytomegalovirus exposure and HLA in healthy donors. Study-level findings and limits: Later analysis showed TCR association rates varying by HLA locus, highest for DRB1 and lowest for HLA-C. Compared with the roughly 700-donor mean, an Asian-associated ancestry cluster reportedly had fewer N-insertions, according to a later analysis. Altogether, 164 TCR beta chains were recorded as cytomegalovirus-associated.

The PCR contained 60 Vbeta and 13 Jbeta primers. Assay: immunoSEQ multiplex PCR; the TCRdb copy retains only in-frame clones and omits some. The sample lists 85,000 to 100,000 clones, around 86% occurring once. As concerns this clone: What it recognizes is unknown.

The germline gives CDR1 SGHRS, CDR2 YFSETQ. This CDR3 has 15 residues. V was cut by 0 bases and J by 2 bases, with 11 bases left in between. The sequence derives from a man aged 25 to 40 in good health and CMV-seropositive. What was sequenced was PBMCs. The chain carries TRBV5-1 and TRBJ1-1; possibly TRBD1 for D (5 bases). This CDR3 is CASSLVGQGNTEAFF. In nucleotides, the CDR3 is TGCGCCAGCAGCTTGGTAGGGCAGGGAAACACTGAAGCTTTCTTT. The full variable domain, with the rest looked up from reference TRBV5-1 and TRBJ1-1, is KAGVTQTPRYLIKTRGQQVTLSCSPISGHRSVSWYQQTPGQGLQFLFEYFSETQRNKGNFPGRFSGRQFSNSRSEMNVSTLELGDSALYLCASSLVGQGNTEAFFGQGTRLTVV.